The clone carrying this T cell receptor (beta chain) was seen at least ten times. The antigen remains undetermined. The CDR3 length is 13 residues. Germline V CDR1 and CDR2: SQVTM, ANQGSEA. The junction had 2 bases not matched to a gene; V was cut back by 3 bases and J by 1 base. The time point: patch test 1, 2 weeks after DPC sensitization. Documented treatment: therapeutic diphenylcyclopropenone sensitization with weekly scalp DPC. Donors, patients with alopecia ranging from 18 to 70 years old and judged suitable for DPC, provided samples. The record originates from a study of human T cells and chemical hapten exposure. Notes on the study in general: Large CDR3 similarity clusters arose significantly more often from expanded TCRs than from controls.

Single cDNA molecules in the library carried unique molecular identifiers attached during preparation. TCRdb independently ran MiXCR on the RACE reads; one entry per CDR3 protein. The table lists around 300,000 distinct CDR3 sequences, around 7% of them singletons. Material: whole blood, obtained in connection with sensitization to the hapten diphenylcyclopropenone (DPC). The rearrangement joins TRBV29-1 to TRBJ1-1; TRBD1 matches at 7 bases. The source of this sequence is a young woman with alopecia areata. Some clones in this sample may be carry-over from other donors' samples. The chain's CDR3 is CSVERQGNTEAFF. In DNA, the CDR3 is TGCAGCGTTGAGCGACAGGGGAACACTGAAGCTTTCTTT.